One and the same sample provided the 7 T cell receptor beta chains below, sequenced in a study of graft-versus-host responses after intestinal transplantation. Investigators plated about 200,000 CFSE-labeled responder cells together with about 200,000 irradiated stimulator cells labeled with violet dye. The method was immunoSEQ multiplex PCR; TCRdb's version includes in-frame clones alone and lacks a portion of them. The sample lists 9,000 to 10,000 clones, roughly 26% seen once, with more than 5% in the top ten. The material was alloreactive CD8+ T cells from a mixed lymphocyte reaction culture, obtained before intestinal transplant. Described subset: CFSE-low proliferating T cells sorted from roughly 6-day pre-transplant mixed lymphocyte reaction (GvH or HvG direction). Source of these receptors: a human patient who received an intestinal transplant.

The CDR3 region has the DNA TGTGCCAGCAGCTGGACAGGGGAAATGGACTATGGCTACACCTTC. Amino acids: CASSWTGEMDYGYTF. The chain links TRBV5-4 to TRBJ1-2, with TRBD1 matching over 9 bases. The CDR3 has 15 residues. Unmatched junction bases numbered 6, after V lost 3 bases and J lost 3 bases. CDR1 and CDR2 (germline): SGHNT, YYREEE (reference sequence).

In its sample, this clone was seen a few times. The chain recombines TRBV7-8 with TRBJ2-3, with no clear D. This CDR3 is built from 14 residues. CDR1 and CDR2 (germline): SGHVS, FQNEAQ. V lost 2 bases and J 2 bases, leaving 8 bases between the germline ends. The CDR3 region is CASSLLRSTDTQYF. In DNA form, the CDR3 reads TGTGCCAGCAGCTTATTGAGGTCCACAGATACGCAGTATTTT. The complete variable domain, with remaining parts taken from reference TRBV7-8 and TRBJ2-3, reads GAGVSQSPRYKVAKRGQDVALRCDPISGHVSLFWYQQALGQGPEFLTYFQNEAQLDKSGLPSDRFFAERPEGSVSTLKIQRTQQEDSAVYLCASSLLRSTDTQYFGPGTRLTVL.

The gene calls are TRBV6-1 and TRBJ2-5, with D tentatively TRBD2 (5 bases). Germline values: CDR1 MNHNS, CDR2 SASEGT. The V gene lost 1 base and the J gene lost 1 base, with 13 bases spanning the gap. This CDR3 contains 16 residues. CDR3 residues: CASSEEFWTVQETQYF. CDR3 in DNA: TGTGCCAGCAGTGAAGAGTTTTGGACTGTCCAAGAGACCCAGTACTTC.

This clone is judged medium-sized (0.01 to 0.1%). The V gene is TRBV7-9, the J gene TRBJ2-7; D may be TRBD1 (5 bases). CDR1 SEHNR and CDR2 FQNEAQ come from the germline V gene (reference sequence). The CDR3 consists of 16 residues. The V gene lost 4 bases and the J gene lost 0 bases, with 16 bases spanning the gap. The CDR3 spells CASSSGQGSNSYEQYF. The CDR3, as DNA: TGTGCCAGCAGCTCGGGCCAGGGATCCAACTCCTACGAGCAGTACTTC.

By share, this clone counts as medium-sized. V is TRBV7-9 and J is TRBJ1-6, with 8 bases lining up with TRBD1. Germline trimming cut 5 bases from V and 11 bases from J; bases unmatched to any gene: 2. Germline assignment: CDR1 SEHNR and CDR2 FQNEAQ (reference sequence). This CDR3 is 12 amino acids long. This CDR3 reads CASSGTGTPLHF. The DNA for the CDR3 is TGTGCCAGCAGCGGGACAGGCACACCCCTCCACTTT.

This clone was seen only a few times. This chain joins TRBV5-1 and TRBJ1-3, with no clear D. Between the trimmed V and J ends, which lost 4 bases and 3 bases, there was a span of 17 bases. The CDR3 extends over 16 amino acids. Germline lookup yields CDR1 SGHRS and CDR2 YFSETQ. The CDR3 region is CASSPSGWADGNTIYF. In DNA, the CDR3 is TGCGCCAGCAGCCCCTCGGGATGGGCAGATGGAAACACCATATATTTT.

J is TRBJ2-7 and V is TRBV6-6; 9 bases agree with TRBD1. Losses at the gene ends were 10 bases for V and 3 bases for J; bases not matched to a gene: 10. CDR3 size: 14 residues. The V gene's germline CDR1 is MNHNY and CDR2 SVGAGI (reference sequence). CDR3 in amino acids: CATQVTGGLYEQYF. In DNA, the CDR3 is TGTGCCACCCAAGTTACAGGGGGCCTCTACGAGCAGTACTTC.